Listed below are T cell receptor beta chains from one sample, sequenced in a study of cytomegalovirus exposure and HLA in healthy donors. The repertoire was sequenced with immunoSEQ multiplex PCR; TCRdb's copy has only in-frame clones and lacks some. The sample shows roughly 100,000 clones, roughly 13% of them seen only once. Sample: PBMCs. Every receptor here comes from a man aged 35 to 55 in good health and CMV-seropositive. Each CDR3 is given with its conserved first and last residue. Each record gives: J gene, V gene, CDR3 protein.

TRBJ1-5 TRBV6-6 CASGTTGNSNQPQHF
TRBJ2-7 TRBV4-1 CASSQDVVRERVYEQYF
TRBJ2-5 TRBV5-1 CASSLRTLEGQYF
TRBJ2-7 TRBV28 CASSGGPRSKFF
TRBJ2-1 TRBV28 CASTTGGTSGRISYNEQFF
TRBJ1-3 TRBV4-3 CASSQDQFLAQGNTIYF
TRBJ2-5 TRBV19 CASSISHGAGWETQYF
TRBJ2-7 TRBV7-2 CASSLGTGPYEQYF
TRBJ2-5 TRBV11-2 CASSLRGQGALTQYF
TRBJ2-1 TRBV6-5 CASSYSGQFYNEQFF
TRBJ1-3 TRBV11-2 CASSSGVSGNTIYF
TRBJ2-1 TRBV19 CASSIALGGAGVDNEQFF
TRBJ1-1 TRBV5-1 CASSVGPTGVNTEAFF
TRBJ2-3 TRBV5-1 CASSPRSAGPSLSTDTQYF
TRBJ1-2 TRBV27 CASREQGGTGDYGYTF
TRBJ1-4 TRBV5-1 CASSLAGGGFGEKLFF
TRBJ2-7 TRBV21-1 CASNPRPSGSDYEQYF
TRBJ2-7 TRBV29-1 CSVGQNTYEQYF
TRBJ1-3 TRBV6-6 CASNPSGSGNTIYF
TRBJ1-6 TRBV10-2 CASSEGASGLGSPLHF
TRBJ1-1 TRBV19 CASSNGRGGTEAFF
TRBJ2-1 TRBV15 CATSRDFLGTGSFSEQFF
TRBJ2-3 TRBV6-1 CASSVGVTDWATDTQYF
TRBJ1-1 TRBV7-9 CASSLGSRLPFRMNTEAFF
TRBJ2-7 TRBV2 CASRTGVPYEQYF
TRBJ1-5 TRBV27 CASRATGGVGNQPQHF
TRBJ2-1 TRBV6-6 CASRKQGLGWFF
TRBJ2-6 TRBV4-1 CASSQETPGANVLTF
TRBJ2-7 TRBV11-2 CASSARTGSYEQYF
TRBJ2-1 TRBV20-1 CSAQGYNEQFF
TRBJ2-1 TRBV10-1 CASSEWEDSGRNEQFF
TRBJ2-2 TRBV18 CASSPPGQPSGELFF
TRBJ2-1 TRBV6-1 CASSEWGSHNEQFF
TRBJ2-5 TRBV9 CASSVGSGGTQETQYF
TRBJ2-3 TRBV14 CLSNRGQMSTDTQYF
TRBJ2-1 TRBV6-1 CASRGGQITYNEQFF
TRBJ2-1 TRBV7-9 CASSFSTGYNEQFF
TRBJ2-7 TRBV7-2 CASSLRLAGSYEQYF
TRBJ1-5 TRBV21-1 CASMGQEFWPQHF
TRBJ1-4 TRBV9 CASSNGGAGAHEKLFF
TRBJ1-1 TRBV9 CASSGTVNTEAFF
TRBJ2-7 TRBV6-5 CASSYWESRSEQYF
TRBJ2-7 TRBV19 CASSKGRDYEQYF
TRBJ2-2 TRBV5-1 CASSLGAGELFF
TRBJ2-1 TRBV7-6 CASSPYGRADEQFF
TRBJ2-4 TRBV5-6 CASSFGSPGDQYF
TRBJ2-1 TRBV10-1 CASSEFKSSYNEQFF
TRBJ2-7 TRBV5-1 CASSLKTSGPYEQYF
TRBJ2-6 TRBV30 CAWTYDSSGANVLTF
TRBJ2-5 TRBV2 CASSEFSVETQYF
TRBJ2-1 TRBV5-4 CASSLVQTDNEQFF
TRBJ2-5 TRBV19 CASSDYRDRQETQYF
TRBJ2-1 TRBV5-1 CASSLTSDEQFF